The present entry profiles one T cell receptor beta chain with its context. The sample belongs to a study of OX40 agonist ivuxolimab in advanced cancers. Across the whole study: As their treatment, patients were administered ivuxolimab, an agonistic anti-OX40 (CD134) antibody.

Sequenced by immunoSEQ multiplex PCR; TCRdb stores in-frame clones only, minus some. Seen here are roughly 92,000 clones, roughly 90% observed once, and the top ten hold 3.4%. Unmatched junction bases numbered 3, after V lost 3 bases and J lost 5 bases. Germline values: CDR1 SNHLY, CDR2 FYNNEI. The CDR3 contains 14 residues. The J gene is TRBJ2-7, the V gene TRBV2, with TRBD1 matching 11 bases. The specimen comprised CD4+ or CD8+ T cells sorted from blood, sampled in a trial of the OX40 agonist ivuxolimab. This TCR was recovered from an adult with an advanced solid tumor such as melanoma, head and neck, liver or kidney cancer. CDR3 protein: CASSEWTGGHEQYF. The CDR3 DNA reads TGTGCCAGCAGTGAGTGGACAGGGGGCCACGAGCAGTACTTC.